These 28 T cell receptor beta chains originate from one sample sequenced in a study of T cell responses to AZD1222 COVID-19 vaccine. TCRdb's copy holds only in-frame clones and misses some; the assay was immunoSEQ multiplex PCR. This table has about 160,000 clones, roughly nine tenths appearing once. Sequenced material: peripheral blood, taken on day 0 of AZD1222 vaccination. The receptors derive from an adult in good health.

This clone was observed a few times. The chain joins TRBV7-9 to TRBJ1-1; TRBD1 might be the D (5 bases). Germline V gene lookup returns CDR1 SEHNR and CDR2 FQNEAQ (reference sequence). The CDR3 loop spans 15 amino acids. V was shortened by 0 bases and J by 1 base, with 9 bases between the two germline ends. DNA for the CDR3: TGTGCCAGCAGCTTAGCAGGGGATCCGAACACTGAAGCTTTCTTT. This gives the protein CASSLAGDPNTEAFF.

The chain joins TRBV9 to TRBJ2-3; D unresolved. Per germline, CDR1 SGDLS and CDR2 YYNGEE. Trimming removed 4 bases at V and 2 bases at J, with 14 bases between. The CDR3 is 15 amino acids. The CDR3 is CASSFKTWDTDTQYF. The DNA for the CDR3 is TGTGCCAGCAGCTTCAAGACATGGGACACAGATACGCAGTATTTT. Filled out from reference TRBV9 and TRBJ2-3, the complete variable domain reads DSGVTQTPKHLITATGQRVTLRCSPRSGDLSVYWYQQSLDQGLQFLIQYYNGEERAKGNILERFSAQQFPDLHSELNLSSLELGDSALYFCASSFKTWDTDTQYFGPGTRLTVL.

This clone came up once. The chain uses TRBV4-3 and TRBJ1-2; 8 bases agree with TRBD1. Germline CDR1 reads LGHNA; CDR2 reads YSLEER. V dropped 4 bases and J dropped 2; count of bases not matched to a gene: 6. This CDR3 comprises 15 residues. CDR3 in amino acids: CASSPRTGRNYGYTF. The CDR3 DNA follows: TGCGCCAGCAGCCCTCGGACAGGGAGGAACTATGGCTACACCTTC.

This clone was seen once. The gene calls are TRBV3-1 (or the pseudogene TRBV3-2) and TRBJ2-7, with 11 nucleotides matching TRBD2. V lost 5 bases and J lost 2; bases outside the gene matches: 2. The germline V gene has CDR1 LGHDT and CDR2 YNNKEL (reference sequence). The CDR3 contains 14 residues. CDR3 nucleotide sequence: TGTGCCAGCAGCTTTAGCGGGGGGGCCTACGAGCAGTACTTC. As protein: CASSFSGGAYEQYF.

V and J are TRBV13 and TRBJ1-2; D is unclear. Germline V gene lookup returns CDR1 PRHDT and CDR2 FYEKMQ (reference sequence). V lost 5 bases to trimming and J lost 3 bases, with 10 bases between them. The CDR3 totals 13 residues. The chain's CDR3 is CASSPSGDYGYTF. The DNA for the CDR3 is TGTGCCAGCAGCCCCAGCGGCGACTATGGCTACACCTTC.

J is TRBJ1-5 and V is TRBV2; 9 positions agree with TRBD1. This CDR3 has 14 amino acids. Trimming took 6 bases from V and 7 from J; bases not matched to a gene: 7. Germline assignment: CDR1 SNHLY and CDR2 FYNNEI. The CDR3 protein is CASRERQGGQPQHF. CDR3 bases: TGTGCCAGCAGGGAACGACAGGGGGGGCAGCCCCAGCATTTT.

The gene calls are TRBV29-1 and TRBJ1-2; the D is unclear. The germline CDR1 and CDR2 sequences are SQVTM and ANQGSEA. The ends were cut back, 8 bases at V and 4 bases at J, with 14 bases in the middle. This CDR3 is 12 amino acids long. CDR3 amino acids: CSKHPGGYGYTF. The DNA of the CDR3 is TGCAGCAAGCACCCGGGCGGCTATGGCTACACCTTC.

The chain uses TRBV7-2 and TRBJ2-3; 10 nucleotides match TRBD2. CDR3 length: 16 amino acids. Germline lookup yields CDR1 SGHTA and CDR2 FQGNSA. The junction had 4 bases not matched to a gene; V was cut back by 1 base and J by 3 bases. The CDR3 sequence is CASSLVSGGATDTQYF. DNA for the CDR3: TGTGCCAGCAGCTTAGTAAGCGGGGGGGCAACAGATACGCAGTATTTT.

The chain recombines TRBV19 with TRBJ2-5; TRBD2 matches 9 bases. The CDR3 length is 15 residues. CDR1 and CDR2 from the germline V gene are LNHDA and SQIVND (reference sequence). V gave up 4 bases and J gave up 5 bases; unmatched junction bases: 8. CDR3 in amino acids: CASSRTSAFDETQYF. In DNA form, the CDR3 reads TGTGCCAGTAGTAGGACTAGCGCCTTTGACGAGACCCAGTACTTC.

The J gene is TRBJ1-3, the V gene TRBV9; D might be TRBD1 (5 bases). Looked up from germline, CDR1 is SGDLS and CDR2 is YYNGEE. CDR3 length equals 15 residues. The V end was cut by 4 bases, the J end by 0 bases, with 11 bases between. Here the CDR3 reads CASSRGWDSGNTIYF. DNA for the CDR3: TGTGCCAGCAGCCGGGGCTGGGACTCTGGAAACACCATATATTTT.

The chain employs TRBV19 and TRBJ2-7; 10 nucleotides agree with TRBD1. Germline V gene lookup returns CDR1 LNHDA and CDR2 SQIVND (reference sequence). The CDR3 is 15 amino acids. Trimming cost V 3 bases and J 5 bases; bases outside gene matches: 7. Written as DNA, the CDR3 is TGTGCCAGTAGTATGGAGGGACAGGGGATCAACGAGCAGTACTTC. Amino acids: CASSMEGQGINEQYF.

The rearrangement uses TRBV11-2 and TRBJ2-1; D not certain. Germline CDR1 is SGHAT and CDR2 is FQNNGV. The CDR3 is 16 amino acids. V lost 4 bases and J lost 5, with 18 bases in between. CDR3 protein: CASSSVVRDPNNEQFF. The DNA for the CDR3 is TGTGCCAGCAGCTCCGTGGTCCGAGACCCTAACAATGAGCAGTTCTTC.

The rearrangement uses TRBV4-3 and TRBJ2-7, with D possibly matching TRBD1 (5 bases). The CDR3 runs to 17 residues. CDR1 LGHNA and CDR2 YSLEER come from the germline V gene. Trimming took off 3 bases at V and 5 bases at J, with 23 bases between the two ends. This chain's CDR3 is CASSQEGHPLSSNEQYF. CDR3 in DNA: TGCGCCAGCAGCCAGGAAGGACATCCGCTATCTTCCAACGAGCAGTACTTC.

The CDR3 protein is CASSDPDRATETQYF. The CDR3 DNA sequence: TGTGCCAGCAGCGACCCGGACAGGGCTACGGAGACCCAGTACTTC. This chain links TRBV6-5 with TRBJ2-5, with 8 bases identical to TRBD1. The germline V gene encodes CDR1 MNHEY and CDR2 SVGAGI. This CDR3 has 15 residues. J lost 5 bases, V lost 6 bases, and 11 bases had no gene match.

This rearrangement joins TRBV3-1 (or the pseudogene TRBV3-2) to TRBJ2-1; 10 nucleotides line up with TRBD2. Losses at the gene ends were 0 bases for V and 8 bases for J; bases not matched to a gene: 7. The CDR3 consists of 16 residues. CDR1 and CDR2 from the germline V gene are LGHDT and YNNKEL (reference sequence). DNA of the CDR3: TGTGCCAGCAGCCAAGAGAGCGGGGGGGCGTGGTATGAGCAGTTCTTC. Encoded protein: CASSQESGGAWYEQFF.

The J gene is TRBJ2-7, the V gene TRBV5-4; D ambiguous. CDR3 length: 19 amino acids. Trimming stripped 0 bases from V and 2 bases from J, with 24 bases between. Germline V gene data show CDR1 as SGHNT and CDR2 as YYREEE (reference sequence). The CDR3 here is CASSLVLSPNPTYPYEQYV. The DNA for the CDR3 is TGTGCCAGCAGCTTGGTATTATCGCCAAATCCTACTTATCCCTACGAGCAGTACGTC.

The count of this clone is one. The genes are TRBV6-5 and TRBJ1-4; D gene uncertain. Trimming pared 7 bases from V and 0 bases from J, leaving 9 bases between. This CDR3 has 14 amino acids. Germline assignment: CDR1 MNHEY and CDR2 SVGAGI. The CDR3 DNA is TGTGCCAGCACGTTCCGGGCAACTAATGAAAAACTGTTTTTT. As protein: CASTFRATNEKLFF.

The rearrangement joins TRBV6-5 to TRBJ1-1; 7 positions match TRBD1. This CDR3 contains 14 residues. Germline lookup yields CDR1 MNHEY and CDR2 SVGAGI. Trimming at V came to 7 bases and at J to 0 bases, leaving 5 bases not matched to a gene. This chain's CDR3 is CASMPRGLNTEAFF. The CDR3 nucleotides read TGTGCCAGCATGCCTAGGGGGCTGAACACTGAAGCTTTCTTT.

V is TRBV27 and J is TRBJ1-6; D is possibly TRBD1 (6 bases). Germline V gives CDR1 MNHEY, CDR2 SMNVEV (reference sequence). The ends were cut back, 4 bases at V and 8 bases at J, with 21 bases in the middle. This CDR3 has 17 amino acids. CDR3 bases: TGTGCCAGCAGTTGGGTGCGGGGGGCGAATATCGATTCACCCCTCCACTTT. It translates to CASSWVRGANIDSPLHF.

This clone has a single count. The CDR3 nucleotides read TGTGCCAGCAGTTCTATTACGACAGGTATTTACGAGCAGTACGTC. Residues: CASSSITTGIYEQYV. The V gene is TRBV2, the J gene TRBJ2-7, with D maybe TRBD1 (6 bases). Germline CDR1 is SNHLY and CDR2 is FYNNEI. Trimming stripped 5 bases from V and 4 bases from J, with 18 bases between. CDR3 length: 15 amino acids.

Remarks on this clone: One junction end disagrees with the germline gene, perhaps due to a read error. As DNA, the CDR3 is TGTGCCAGCGCTCCGGGACAGGCTAACCCCCGGGTATTT. Its protein is CASAPGQANPRVF. The chain has TRBV2 and TRBJ1-3; 8 positions agree with TRBD1. This CDR3 region has 13 residues. From germline, CDR1 is SNHLY and CDR2 FYNNEI.

CDR3 in amino acids: CASSITGTDPYEQYF. Written as DNA, the CDR3 is TGTGCCAGCAGCATTACCGGGACAGATCCCTACGAGCAGTACTTC. V usage is TRBV7-2 and J usage is TRBJ2-7; 7 nucleotides agree with TRBD1. CDR1 and CDR2 (germline): SGHTA, FQGNSA. Germline trimming cut 5 bases from V and 2 bases from J; bases unmatched to any gene: 9. This CDR3 comprises 15 residues.

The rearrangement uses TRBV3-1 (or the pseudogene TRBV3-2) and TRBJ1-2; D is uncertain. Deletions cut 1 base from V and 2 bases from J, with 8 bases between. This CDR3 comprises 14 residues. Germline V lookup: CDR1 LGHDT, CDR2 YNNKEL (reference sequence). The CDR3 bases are TGTGCCAGCAGCCAAGGAACTTCAAACTATGGCTACACCTTC. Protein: CASSQGTSNYGYTF.

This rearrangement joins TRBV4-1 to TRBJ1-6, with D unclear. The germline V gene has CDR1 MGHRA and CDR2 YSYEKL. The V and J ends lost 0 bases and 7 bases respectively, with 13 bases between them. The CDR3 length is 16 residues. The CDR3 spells CASSQDTTLGNSPLHF. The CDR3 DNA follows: TGCGCCAGCAGCCAAGATACGACATTAGGGAATTCACCCCTCCACTTT.

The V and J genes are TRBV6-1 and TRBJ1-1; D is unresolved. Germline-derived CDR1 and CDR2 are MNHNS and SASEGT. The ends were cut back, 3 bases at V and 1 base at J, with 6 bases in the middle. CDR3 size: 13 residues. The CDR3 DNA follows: TGTGCCAGCAGTGATGCAAGGAACACTGAAGCTTTCTTT. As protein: CASSDARNTEAFF.

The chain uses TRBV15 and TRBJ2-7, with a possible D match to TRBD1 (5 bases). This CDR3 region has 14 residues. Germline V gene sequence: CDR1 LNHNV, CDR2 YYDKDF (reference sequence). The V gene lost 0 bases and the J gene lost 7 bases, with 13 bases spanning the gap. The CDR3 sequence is CATSRDRDLGEQYV. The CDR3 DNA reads TGTGCCACCAGCAGAGACAGGGATTTGGGGGAGCAGTACGTC.

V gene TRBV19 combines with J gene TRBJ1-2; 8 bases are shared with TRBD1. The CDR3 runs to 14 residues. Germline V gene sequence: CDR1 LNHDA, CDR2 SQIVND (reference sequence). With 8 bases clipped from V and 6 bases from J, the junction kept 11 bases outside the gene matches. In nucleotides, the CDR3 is TGTGCCAGTGCGGAACGCCAGGGGGCGAATGGCTACACCTTC. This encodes CASAERQGANGYTF.

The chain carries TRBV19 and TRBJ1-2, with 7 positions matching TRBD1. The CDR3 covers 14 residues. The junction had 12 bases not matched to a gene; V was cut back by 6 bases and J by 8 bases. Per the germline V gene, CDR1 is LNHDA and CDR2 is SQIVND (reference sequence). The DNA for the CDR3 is TGTGCCAGTAGCGCGCCCGGGACAGTCGCGGGCTACACCTTC. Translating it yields CASSAPGTVAGYTF.